Shown below are 18 T cell receptor beta chains from a single sample sequenced in a study of beta chain features in type 1 diabetes. The whole isolated RNA underwent reverse transcription, so sequencing captured expressed TCRB transcripts. Profiling relied on immunoSEQ multiplex PCR, and the TCRdb table lists in-frame clones only, not all of them. This sample has about 16,000 clones, with 45% to 55% found just once. Specimen: stem cell memory CD4+ T cells from blood. The source is a woman aged 18-29 years in good health.

CDR3 DNA: TGTGCCACAGCAGGGAGCAATCAGCCCCAGCATTTT. Protein sequence: CATAGSNQPQHF. The J gene is TRBJ1-5, the V gene TRBV10-3; TRBD1 is a possible D gene (5 bases). Germline V gene data show CDR1 as ENHRY and CDR2 as SYGVKD. The ends were cut back, 10 bases at V and 1 base at J, with 8 bases in the middle. The CDR3 extends over 12 amino acids.

This clone was counted between two and nine times. The rearrangement joins TRBV7-2 to TRBJ1-1; the match to TRBD1 covers 7 bases. Germline CDR1 and CDR2: SGHTA and FQGNSA. CDR3 length: 14 residues. The V and J ends lost 1 base and 5 bases, in that order; junction bases with no gene match: 4. This CDR3 reads CASSLVLGQTEAFF. In nucleotides, the CDR3 is TGTGCCAGCAGCTTAGTCCTGGGACAGACTGAAGCTTTCTTT.

The chain couples TRBV25-1 to TRBJ1-1, with TRBD1 matching 7 bases. CDR3 length equals 14 residues. Trimming cost V 7 bases and J 0 bases; bases outside gene matches: 5. Germline V lookup: CDR1 MGHDK, CDR2 SYGVNS. The CDR3: CASNGQEMNTEAFF. CDR3 bases: TGTGCCAGCAACGGACAGGAGATGAACACTGAAGCTTTCTTT.

The chain joins TRBV7-8 to TRBJ2-2; D uncertain. Germline-derived CDR1 and CDR2 are SGHVS and FQNEAQ. This CDR3 comprises 11 residues. The V and J ends lost 5 bases and 5 bases respectively, with 3 bases between them. CDR3 sequence: CASSPTGELFF. CDR3 nucleotide sequence: TGTGCCAGCAGCCCGACCGGGGAGCTGTTTTTT.

This clone was detected a few times. The V call is TRBV29-1, the J call TRBJ1-1, with 7 bases identical to TRBD1. The CDR3 sequence is 14 residues long. CDR1 SQVTM and CDR2 ANQGSEA come from the germline V gene. V shed 7 bases and J 3 bases; nucleotides not matched to a gene: 11. CDR3 residues: CSARTNRGDTEAFF. DNA for the CDR3: TGCAGCGCTCGGACAAACAGGGGTGACACTGAAGCTTTCTTT.

The rearrangement links TRBV5-1 to TRBJ2-1, with 7 bases matching TRBD2. After removal of 0 bases from V and 8 bases from J, the junction contained 14 bases not matched to a gene. This CDR3 has 17 residues. Germline CDR1 and CDR2: SGHRS and YFSETQ. The CDR3 DNA reads as TGCGCCAGCAGCTTGGAAGGAACGGCAGGGAGGGCCGATGAGCAGTTCTTC. This codes for CASSLEGTAGRADEQFF.

This chain connects TRBV7-9 to TRBJ2-7, with 8 bases that match TRBD2. The ends lost 5 bases at V and 2 bases at J; junction bases unmatched: 11. Germline V lookup: CDR1 SEHNR, CDR2 FQNEAQ (reference sequence). The CDR3 runs 16 residues. The CDR3 DNA is TGTGCCAGCAGCCCTTTAAGAGCGGGAGTTGCCTACGAGCAGTACTTC. Its translation: CASSPLRAGVAYEQYF.

This chain connects TRBV6-6 to TRBJ2-7, with D perhaps TRBD1 (6 bases). The germline V and J ends were trimmed by 0 bases and 6 bases, with 15 bases remaining between them. The CDR3 is made up of 15 amino acids. CDR1 and CDR2 from the germline V gene are MNHNY and SVGAGI (reference sequence). The CDR3 loop reads CASSYSAQGIGEQYF. CDR3 DNA sequence: TGTGCCAGCAGTTACTCGGCGCAGGGGATCGGCGAGCAGTACTTC.

The chain uses TRBV11-2 and TRBJ2-3, with TRBD2 as a possible D gene (6 bases). The CDR3 loop spans 14 amino acids. The V and J ends lost 3 bases and 0 bases respectively, with 7 bases between them. Germline V gene data show CDR1 as SGHAT and CDR2 as FQNNGV. The CDR3 is CASSFGGSTDTQYF. The CDR3 DNA reads as TGTGCCAGCAGCTTCGGGGGTAGCACAGATACGCAGTATTTT.

This chain connects TRBV11-2 to TRBJ1-1; D gene ambiguous. The CDR3 spans 13 residues. CDR1 and CDR2 (germline): SGHAT, FQNNGV. V shed 3 bases and J shed 2 bases, with 7 bases lying between them. Written as DNA, the CDR3 is TGTGCCAGCAGCTTGGGCCCCAACACTGAAGCTTTCTTT. Translated, it gives CASSLGPNTEAFF. Variable domain in full (rest from reference TRBV11-2 and TRBJ1-1): EAGVAQSPRYKIIEKRQSVAFWCNPISGHATLYWYQQILGQGPKLLIQFQNNGVVDDSQLPKDRFSAERLKGVDSTLKIQPAKLEDSAVYLCASSLGPNTEAFFGQGTRLTVV.

The gene calls are TRBV18 and TRBJ1-2; TRBD1 aligns across 7 bases. Trimming at V came to 6 bases and at J to 1 base, leaving 11 bases not matched to a gene. This CDR3 spans 16 amino acids. In germline, CDR1 is KGHSH, CDR2 LQKENI. The CDR3 DNA reads TGTGCCAGCTCGCTCACTGGGACAGACCGTAACTATGGCTACACCTTC. Amino acid sequence: CASSLTGTDRNYGYTF.

The chain carries TRBV11-2 and TRBJ1-4, with D possibly TRBD1 on 5 matching bases. Looked up from germline, CDR1 is SGHAT and CDR2 is FQNNGV. This CDR3 has 16 residues. Trimming removed 5 bases at V and 4 bases at J, with 17 bases between. Here the CDR3 reads CASSPVHAGGNEKLFF. DNA of the CDR3: TGTGCCAGCAGCCCCGTACACGCCGGGGGTAATGAAAAACTGTTTTTT.

This clone was seen only a few times. The genes are TRBV6-5 and TRBJ1-5, with 10 bases matching TRBD1. The CDR3 runs to 14 residues. J lost 6 bases, V lost 7 bases, and 6 bases had no gene match. CDR1 and CDR2 (germline): MNHEY, SVGAGI. The CDR3 region is CASKDRGATQPQHF. CDR3 nucleotide sequence: TGTGCCAGCAAGGACAGGGGGGCAACTCAGCCCCAGCATTTT.

The J gene is TRBJ2-4, the V gene TRBV27; 10 bases line up with TRBD1. Trimming at V came to 4 bases and at J to 5 bases, leaving 17 bases not matched to a gene. The CDR3 contains 19 residues. Germline V gene sequence: CDR1 MNHEY, CDR2 SMNVEV (reference sequence). This CDR3 is CASSSSWTGGGFRENIQYF. The CDR3 nucleotides read TGTGCCAGCAGTTCATCCTGGACAGGGGGAGGTTTTAGGGAAAACATTCAGTACTTC.

J is TRBJ2-2 and V is TRBV9; 8 nucleotides match TRBD2. This CDR3 comprises 16 residues. Germline values: CDR1 SGDLS, CDR2 YYNGEE. Trimming removed 2 bases from V and 1 base from J; junction bases left unmatched: 4. In DNA form, the CDR3 reads TGTGCCAGCAGCGTTACTAGCGGAAGGAACACCGGGGAGCTGTTTTTT. This sequence encodes CASSVTSGRNTGELFF.

The gene calls are TRBV15 and TRBJ2-7, with D tentatively TRBD1 (6 bases). CDR3 length equals 14 residues. The germline V gene has CDR1 LNHNV and CDR2 YYDKDF (reference sequence). Trimming took off 3 bases at V and 1 base at J, with 10 bases between the two ends. CDR3 region: CATSRGAGSYEQYF. The CDR3 coding sequence is TGTGCCACCAGCAGGGGGGCAGGTTCCTACGAGCAGTACTTC.

This clone was found a few times. The CDR3 loop is CASSQDRDTYEQYF. As DNA, the CDR3 is TGTGCCAGCAGCCAAGATAGGGACACCTACGAGCAGTACTTC. The J gene is TRBJ2-7, the V gene TRBV14; D possibly corresponds to TRBD1 (6 bases). Germline CDR1 SGHDN, CDR2 FVKESK. The CDR3 loop spans 14 amino acids. Trimming removed 0 bases from V and 2 bases from J, with 8 bases in between.

This rearrangement joins TRBV1 to TRBJ2-1; TRBD2 is taken as the D call from the table, unchecked against the DNA. TRBV1 is a listed pseudogene. The CDR3 has 20 amino acids. The chain's CDR3 is CTSSQASGLAGGKSANEQFF. DNA for the CDR3: TGCACCAGCAGCCAAGCCTCCGGACTAGCGGGAGGGAAGTCTGCCAATGAGCAGTTCTTC.